What follows is one T cell receptor beta chain and its context. Its antigen remains unknown. This entry belongs to a study of cytomegalovirus exposure and HLA in healthy donors. Study results and limitations: In vitro work confirmed that three CMV-associated chains recognize CMV antigens. The authors later found HLA-associated TCR beta chains more clonally expanded than equally common others. Earlier findings revealed that most TCR beta V segments proved productive either about 90% or about 30% of the time. Later analysis associated a missense DCLRE1C variant with TCR beta V- and J-gene trimming.

The PCR used 60 Vbeta and 13 Jbeta primers. Clones were sequenced by immunoSEQ multiplex PCR, and TCRdb holds only the in-frame ones, with some missing. The sample lists over 150,000 clones; 77% were seen once. V was shortened by 7 bases and J by 5 bases, with 8 bases between the two germline ends. CDR3 size: 10 residues. Germline V gives CDR1 SQVTM, CDR2 ANQGSEA. The sample consisted of PBMCs. J is TRBJ1-1 and V is TRBV29-1, with D unresolved. The sequence came from a woman aged 60 to 75 in good health and CMV-seropositive. CDR3: CSGWRTEAFF. The CDR3 nucleotides read TGCAGCGGATGGAGGACTGAAGCTTTCTTT.